This T cell receptor beta chain was retrieved from a study of OX40 agonist ivuxolimab in advanced cancers. Study summary: Having had anti-PD-1, anti-PD-L1 or anti-CTLA-4 therapy before was allowed, and approximately 40% had some.

Trimming removed 7 bases at V and 3 bases at J, with 13 bases between. CDR1 is WSHSY and CDR2 is SAAADI in the germline V gene. The CDR3 runs to 13 residues. The data were produced by immunoSEQ multiplex PCR, yet TCRdb's version contains in-frame clones alone and is incomplete. The table lists 70,000 or so clones, approximately 80% of them singletons. The sequenced sample was CD4+ or CD8+ T cells sorted from blood, obtained in a trial of the OX40 agonist ivuxolimab. The chain is built from TRBV10-2 and TRBJ2-7; D unresolved. This clonotype was obtained from an adult with an advanced solid tumor such as melanoma, head and neck, liver or kidney cancer. CDR3 nucleotides: TGCGCCAGCACAAGACAAGAATTCTACGAGCAGTACTTC. Translation gives CASTRQEFYEQYF.